This T cell receptor (beta chain) stems from a study of T cell responses to AZD1222 COVID-19 vaccine. Germline CDR1 LNHDA, CDR2 SQIVND (reference sequence). Trimming removed 4 bases from V and 3 bases from J; junction bases left unmatched: 9. The CDR3 spans 15 residues. Produced via immunoSEQ multiplex PCR; TCRdb's table is partial and in-frame only. The sample lists approximately 89,000 clones; more than 70% were seen once. This clone was picked up one time. The source of this sequence is an adult in good health. V is TRBV19 and J is TRBJ2-7; 7 bases are a match to TRBD1. Source: peripheral blood, taken on day 0 of AZD1222 vaccination. The CDR3 protein is CASSKGPRDSYEQYF. The DNA for the CDR3 is TGTGCCAGTAGTAAGGGGCCCCGGGACAGCTACGAGCAGTACTTC.